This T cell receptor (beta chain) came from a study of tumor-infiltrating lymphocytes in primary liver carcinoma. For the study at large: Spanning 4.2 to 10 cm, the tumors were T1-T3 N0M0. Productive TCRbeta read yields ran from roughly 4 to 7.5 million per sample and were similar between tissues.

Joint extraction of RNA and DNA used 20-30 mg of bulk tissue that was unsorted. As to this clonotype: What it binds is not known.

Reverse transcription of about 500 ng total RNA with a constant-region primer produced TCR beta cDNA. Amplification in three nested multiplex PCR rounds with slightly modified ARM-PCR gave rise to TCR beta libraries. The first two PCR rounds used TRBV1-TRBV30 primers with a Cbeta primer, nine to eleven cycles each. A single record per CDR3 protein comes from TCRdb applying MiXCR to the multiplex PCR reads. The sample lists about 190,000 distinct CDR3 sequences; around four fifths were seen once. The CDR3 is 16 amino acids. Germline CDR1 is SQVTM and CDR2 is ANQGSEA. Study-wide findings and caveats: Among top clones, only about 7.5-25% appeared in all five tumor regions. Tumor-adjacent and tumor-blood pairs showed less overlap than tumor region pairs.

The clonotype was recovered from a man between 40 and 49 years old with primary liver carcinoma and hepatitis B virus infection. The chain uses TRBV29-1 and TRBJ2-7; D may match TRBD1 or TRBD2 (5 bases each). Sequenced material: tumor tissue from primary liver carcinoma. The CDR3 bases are TGCGGCGCCACGTCATCTGGGACCGGCACTCCCTACGAGCAGTACTTC. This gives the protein CGATSSGTGTPYEQYF.